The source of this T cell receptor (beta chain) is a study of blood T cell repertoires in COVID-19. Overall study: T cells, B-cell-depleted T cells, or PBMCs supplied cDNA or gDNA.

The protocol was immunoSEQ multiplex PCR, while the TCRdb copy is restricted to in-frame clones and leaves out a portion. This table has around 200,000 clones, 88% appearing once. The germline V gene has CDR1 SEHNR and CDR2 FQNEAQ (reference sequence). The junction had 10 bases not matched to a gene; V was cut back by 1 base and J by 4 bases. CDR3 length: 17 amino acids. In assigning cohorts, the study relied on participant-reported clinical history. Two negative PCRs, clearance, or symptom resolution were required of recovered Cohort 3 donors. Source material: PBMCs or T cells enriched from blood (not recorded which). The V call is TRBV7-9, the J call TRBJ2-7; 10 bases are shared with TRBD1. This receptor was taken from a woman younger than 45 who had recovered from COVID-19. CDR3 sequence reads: CASSLGGPGTGEYEQYF. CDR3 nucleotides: TGTGCCAGCAGCTTAGGGGGTCCCGGGACAGGGGAGTACGAGCAGTACTTC.